The rows below give T cell receptor beta chains drawn from one sample of a study of CD8 T cells in ankylosing spondylitis. TCRdb re-analysed the 5' RACE reads in MiXCR, keeping a single row per CDR3 protein. Of 300,000 to 350,000 distinct CDR3 sequences detected, roughly 20% appear once; the ten largest clones hold around 3.2%. Sequencing used blood, either unsorted or a sorted T cell fraction (not recorded which). The receptors come from a female donor with ankylosing spondylitis or in good health (not recorded which). Both conserved end residues are part of each CDR3. Each record gives: J gene, clone size, D gene, V gene, CDR3 protein, CDR3 DNA. The D gene is left open where the match is weak. Clone size, where shown, is once, few, many, or a class for clones that have expanded.

J: TRBJ2-2; size: many; D: -; V: TRBV29-1; CDR3: CSVGNTGELFF; DNA: TGCAGCGTGGGAAACACCGGGGAGCTGTTTTTT
J: TRBJ1-1; size: -; D: TRBD1; V: TRBV5-1; CDR3: CASSGGTGGLRLTEAFF; DNA: TGCGCCAGCAGCGGGGGGACAGGGGGCCTCCGGTTAACTGAAGCTTTCTTT
J: TRBJ2-3; size: few; D: -; V: TRBV29-1; CDR3: CSVGRGLGANTDTQYF; DNA: TGCAGCGTTGGTCGAGGTCTGGGGGCCAACACAGATACGCAGTATTTT
J: TRBJ2-1; size: -; D: TRBD2; V: TRBV12-3/TRBV12-4; CDR3: CASSSAHLAGAYNEQFF; DNA: TGTGCCAGCAGCTCAGCCCACTTAGCGGGAGCTTACAATGAGCAGTTCTTC
J: TRBJ2-5; size: many; D: -; V: TRBV7-2; CDR3: CASSLFETQYF; DNA: TGTGCCAGCAGCTTGTTCGAGACCCAGTACTTC
J: TRBJ1-2; size: -; D: -; V: TRBV27; CDR3: CASSFLANYGYTF; DNA: TGTGCCAGCAGTTTCCTTGCTAACTATGGCTACACCTTC
J: TRBJ2-7; size: many; D: -; V: TRBV6-5; CDR3: CASSYGRGKGYEQYF; DNA: TGTGCCAGCAGTTACGGGCGCGGGAAAGGCTACGAGCAGTACTTC
J: TRBJ2-7; size: -; D: -; V: TRBV2; CDR3: CASIRGSLSYEQYF; DNA: TGTGCCAGCATCCGGGGCTCCCTTTCCTACGAGCAGTACTTC
J: TRBJ1-5; size: -; D: TRBD1; V: TRBV12-3/TRBV12-4; CDR3: CASSQRTGAPNQPQHF; DNA: TGTGCCAGCAGCCAAAGGACAGGGGCGCCCAATCAGCCCCAGCATTTT
J: TRBJ2-3; size: -; D: -; V: TRBV7-3; CDR3: CASSFYSGSSTDTQYF; DNA: TGTGCCAGCAGCTTCTATAGCGGCTCTAGCACAGATACGCAGTATTTT
J: TRBJ2-7; size: many; D: TRBD2; V: TRBV12-3/TRBV12-4; CDR3: CASSLAGGPYEQYF; DNA: TGTGCCAGCTCCCTAGCGGGAGGGCCCTACGAGCAGTACTTC
J: TRBJ2-3; size: -; D: TRBD2; V: TRBV12-3/TRBV12-4; CDR3: CASSLFRGGVDTDTQYF; DNA: TGTGCCAGCAGCCTCTTCCGGGGGGGAGTGGACACAGATACGCAGTATTTT
J: TRBJ1-6; size: many; D: -; V: TRBV4-3; CDR3: CASSQGRRFGNSPLHF; DNA: TGCGCCAGCAGCCAAGGGCGGAGGTTTGGTAATTCACCCCTCCACTTT
J: TRBJ2-5; size: few; D: -; V: TRBV4-3; CDR3: CASSQDVLKETQYF; DNA: TGCGCCAGCAGCCAAGATGTATTGAAAGAGACCCAGTACTTC
J: TRBJ2-1; size: -; D: TRBD2; V: TRBV9; CDR3: CASSVRSLAGVFNEQFF; DNA: TGTGCCAGCAGCGTGCGTTCTCTAGCGGGAGTATTTAATGAGCAGTTCTTC
J: TRBJ1-6; size: few; D: -; V: TRBV12-3/TRBV12-4; CDR3: CASSSDSVNSPLHF; DNA: TGTGCCAGCAGTTCGGACAGCGTTAATTCACCCCTCCACTTT
J: TRBJ2-5; size: few; D: TRBD2; V: TRBV20-1; CDR3: CSASTSGAGVETQYF; DNA: TGCAGTGCGTCGACTAGCGGGGCAGGGGTAGAGACCCAGTACTTC
J: TRBJ2-1; size: -; D: TRBD2; V: TRBV24-1; CDR3: CATSDGGTSGSGGFF; DNA: TGTGCCACCAGTGATGGCGGGACTAGCGGGAGCGGTGGCTTCTTC
J: TRBJ1-2; size: -; D: -; V: TRBV15; CDR3: CATSKGDTGNYGYTF; DNA: TGTGCCACCAGCAAAGGGGATACAGGGAACTATGGCTACACCTTC
J: TRBJ2-1; size: -; D: TRBD2; V: TRBV5-1; CDR3: CASSSLAGGGNEQFF; DNA: TGCGCCAGCAGCTCTCTTGCGGGAGGGGGCAATGAGCAGTTCTTC
J: TRBJ2-7; size: medium-sized; D: TRBD2; V: TRBV29-1; CDR3: CSVVTSFSYEQYF; DNA: TGCAGCGTTGTGACTAGCTTCTCCTACGAGCAGTACTTC
J: TRBJ1-1; size: few; D: TRBD1; V: TRBV5-1; CDR3: CASSPEAQGVMNTEAFF; DNA: TGCGCCAGCAGCCCTGAGGCCCAGGGGGTTATGAACACTGAAGCTTTCTTT
J: TRBJ1-5; size: -; D: -; V: TRBV6-1; CDR3: CASRVERRSNQPQHF; DNA: TGTGCCAGCAGGGTCGAGAGGCGGAGCAATCAGCCCCAGCATTTT
J: TRBJ1-1; size: few; D: -; V: TRBV5-1; CDR3: CASSAGPITEAFF; DNA: TGCGCCAGCAGTGCGGGTCCGATAACTGAAGCTTTCTTT
J: TRBJ2-7; size: -; D: -; V: TRBV4-3; CDR3: CASSQESGGNEQYF; DNA: TGCGCCAGCAGCCAAGAAAGTGGGGGCAACGAGCAGTACTTC
J: TRBJ2-5; size: -; D: -; V: TRBV5-5; CDR3: CASSLAGLPKETQYF; DNA: TGTGCCAGCAGCTTAGCCGGGCTTCCTAAAGAGACCCAGTACTTC
J: TRBJ2-1; size: -; D: -; V: TRBV11-2; CDR3: CASSLSGGIMGEQFF; DNA: TGTGCCAGCAGCTTATCTGGCGGGATCATGGGTGAGCAGTTCTTC
J: TRBJ2-1; size: -; D: -; V: TRBV28; CDR3: CASSLAEHSYNEQFF; DNA: TGTGCCAGCAGTTTGGCGGAACATTCCTACAATGAGCAGTTCTTC
J: TRBJ2-7; size: many; D: TRBD1; V: TRBV4-3; CDR3: CASSQVGGRGEQYF; DNA: TGCGCCAGCAGCCAAGTAGGGGGCAGGGGGGAGCAGTACTTC
J: TRBJ2-3; size: -; D: -; V: TRBV28; CDR3: CASSFHDSDTQYF; DNA: TGTGCCAGCAGTTTCCACGACTCAGATACGCAGTATTTT